This paragraph reports one T cell receptor (beta chain). Its antigen is still unknown. The entry originates in a study of shared clonotypes between healthy human individuals. Each sorted subset replicate got 200 ng genomic DNA, tens of thousands of genomes. The method was immunoSEQ multiplex PCR; TCRdb's version includes in-frame clones alone and lacks a portion of them. Of 2 million or so clones listed, about 95% were seen once; the top ten hold around 0.13%. CDR1 SGHVS and CDR2 FQNEAQ come from the germline V gene. Trimming pared 8 bases from V and 5 bases from J, leaving 13 bases between. CDR3 length equals 12 residues. Study findings and constraints: The study's rarefaction showed incomplete sorted-subset sequencing despite large depth. Depth of sequencing was expected to influence donor clonotype sharing. Since donors were few, the genetic and exposure-history diversity represented was limited.

The origin of this receptor is a man younger than 30 in good health. Material: naive CD4+ T cells sorted from blood. Regarding subset: CD45RA+ positively selected. The chain combines TRBV7-8 with TRBJ2-7; D might be TRBD2 (6 bases). CDR3 sequence reads: CASRREVHEQYF. In DNA form, the CDR3 reads TGTGCCAGCCGTAGGGAGGTCCACGAGCAGTACTTC.